This T cell receptor (beta chain) comes out of a study of STAT3 mutations in large granular lymphocyte leukemia. Study-wide results and limits: Every T-LGLL patient had at least one immunodominant TCRbeta clonotype.

Produced via immunoSEQ multiplex PCR; TCRdb's table is partial and in-frame only. The data show roughly 10,000 clones, with about 92% seen just once and about 66% held by the top ten. The CDR3 has 14 amino acids. V lost 3 bases, J lost 4 bases, and 4 bases stayed unmatched. Looked up from germline, CDR1 is LGHNA and CDR2 is YSLEER. A word on this clone: The antigen is unknown.

The chain employs TRBV4-3 and TRBJ1-2; 8 nucleotides match TRBD1. The sample taken for sequencing was peripheral blood mononuclear cells. This clonotype originated in a man aged 55-75 years with T-cell large granular lymphocyte leukemia. Some clones in this sample may be carry-over from other donors' samples. The CDR3 DNA sequence: TGCGCCAGCAGCCAGCAGGGGGCACGCTATGGCTACACCTTC. Translation: CASSQQGARYGYTF.